Listed below are T cell receptor beta chains from one sample, sequenced in a study of T cells in Graves' hyperthyroidism and ophthalmopathy. TCRdb reprocessed the multiplex PCR reads via MiXCR and lists one record per CDR3 protein. The data contain some 600,000 distinct CDR3 sequences, more than 11% of them singletons. The sequenced sample was blood. The source is a woman aged 25 to 39 with Graves' hyperthyroidism that later progressed to Graves' ophthalmopathy. The CDR3 runs from the conserved cysteine through the conserved F or W. D genes are given only for firm matches. Size values are once, few and many counts, or a class for expanded clones, and some rows have none.

v_call,clone_size,j_call,d_call,cdr3_aa,cdr3_nt
TRBV7-3,many,TRBJ2-5,-,CASSLTPGTQETQYF,TGTGCCAGCAGCTTAACCCCAGGGACCCAAGAGACCCAGTACTTC
TRBV4-1,many,TRBJ2-3,-,CASSPGQPSTDTQYF,TGCGCCAGCAGTCCAGGACAGCCGAGCACAGATACGCAGTATTTT
TRBV12-3/TRBV12-4,many,TRBJ1-4,-,CASRSFATNEKLFF,TGTGCCAGCAGATCGTTTGCAACTAATGAAAAACTGTTTTTT
TRBV12-3/TRBV12-4,many,TRBJ2-7,TRBD2,CASSPYGREGPRNEQYF,TGTGCCAGCAGCCCATACGGGCGGGAGGGCCCTCGGAACGAGCAGTACTTC
TRBV4-2,few,TRBJ1-3,-,CASSQEPGYGNTIYF,TGTGCCAGCAGCCAAGAACCGGGTTATGGAAACACCATATATTTT
TRBV6-1,few,TRBJ1-1,-,CASSRYSGAGNTEAFF,TGTGCCAGCAGCCGATATTCCGGGGCCGGGAACACTGAAGCTTTCTTT
TRBV5-6,few,TRBJ2-4,TRBD1,CASSLGTGAAIQYF,TGTGCCAGCAGCTTGGGAACAGGGGCGGCCATTCAGTACTTC
TRBV7-9,many,TRBJ1-2,-,CASSPPGVGVDYGYTF,TGTGCCAGCAGCCCCCCGGGGGTTGGGGTCGACTATGGCTACACCTTC
TRBV28,few,TRBJ2-3,-,CASSSPLRREQSTDTQYF,TGTGCCAGCAGTTCGCCCCTAAGGCGCGAGCAAAGCACAGATACGCAGTATTTT
TRBV28,many,TRBJ1-2,-,CASEGGGYGYTF,TGTGCCAGCGAGGGGGGAGGCTATGGCTACACCTTC
TRBV11-2,-,TRBJ1-4,TRBD1,CASSSQGAKGKLFF,TGTGCCAGCAGCTCGCAGGGGGCCAAGGGAAAACTGTTTTTT
TRBV19,few,TRBJ2-7,TRBD1,CASSRGQGASLEEQYF,TGTGCCAGTAGTAGAGGACAGGGGGCATCTCTGGAAGAGCAGTACTTC
TRBV20-1,few,TRBJ2-5,-,CSGARGQETQYF,TGCAGTGGAGCTAGAGGGCAAGAGACCCAGTACTTC
TRBV29-1,many,TRBJ2-2,-,CTAGLNTGELFF,TGCACCGCCGGGCTCAACACCGGGGAGCTGTTTTTT
TRBV11-3,many,TRBJ2-7,-,CASSLPDTDSYEQYF,TGTGCCAGCAGCTTGCCCGACACGGACTCCTACGAGCAGTACTTC
TRBV6-1,many,TRBJ1-1,-,CASKRENPAAEAFF,TGTGCCAGCAAAAGAGAAAACCCTGCAGCTGAAGCTTTCTTT
TRBV20-1,many,TRBJ1-1,-,CSARSEAFF,TGCAGTGCTAGGAGTGAAGCTTTCTTT